Each of the 29 T cell receptor beta chains below was sequenced from the same sample in a study of CD8 T cells in ankylosing spondylitis. TCRdb re-called the 5' RACE reads with MiXCR, one entry per CDR3 protein. The profile covers 150,000 to 200,000 distinct CDR3 sequences, with over 10% appearing a single time and 11% taken by the ten largest. Sample: blood, either unsorted or a sorted T cell fraction (not recorded which). The receptors were gathered from a female donor with ankylosing spondylitis or in good health (not recorded which).

The chain has TRBV5-1 and TRBJ2-2; the D gene is possibly TRBD1 (5 bases). The germline CDR1 and CDR2 sequences are SGHRS and YFSETQ. Trimming took off 4 bases at V and 0 bases at J, with 13 bases between the two ends. The CDR3 consists of 16 residues. The CDR3 loop reads CASSTAGSPNTGELFF. The CDR3 coding sequence is TGCGCCAGCAGCACGGCAGGGTCTCCGAACACCGGGGAGCTGTTTTTT.

This clonotype showed up just a few times. The V gene is TRBV5-1, the J gene TRBJ1-1; perhaps TRBD1 as D (5 bases). From germline, CDR1 is SGHRS and CDR2 YFSETQ. The CDR3 contains 14 residues. Trimming shortened V by 0 bases and J by 3 bases, and 9 bases separated the two germline ends. The DNA for the CDR3 is TGCGCCAGCAGCTTGGTAGGGGACCACACTGAAGCTTTCTTT. Protein sequence: CASSLVGDHTEAFF.

The chain uses TRBV12-3 or TRBV12-4 and TRBJ2-4; TRBD2 aligns across 8 bases. This CDR3 contains 16 residues. The V and J ends lost 3 bases and 0 bases, in that order; junction bases with no gene match: 4. The DNA for the CDR3 is TGTGCCAGCAGTTTTACGGGAGGGCTAGCCAAAAACATTCAGTACTTC. The encoded protein is CASSFTGGLAKNIQYF.

Details on this clonotype: Given a much more abundant clone one base away, this may be a read error. J is TRBJ1-5 and V is TRBV21-1; the DNA was not used to check the table's D call, TRBD1. TRBV21-1 constitutes a pseudogene. The CDR3 covers 15 residues. The CDR3 DNA reads TGTGCCAGCAGTCTGCCGGGACACGGAAGTCAGCCCCAGCATTTT. It yields the protein CASSLPGHGSQPQHF.

This clonotype was seen at least ten times. The chain employs TRBV20-1 and TRBJ2-5; D is perhaps TRBD2 (6 bases). Trimming stripped 6 bases from V and 1 base from J, with 15 bases between. The CDR3 sequence is 14 residues long. Germline CDR1 and CDR2: DFQATT and SNEGSKA (reference sequence). In DNA form, the CDR3 reads TGCAGTGCCCTAATTAGGAGGGGCCAAGAGACCCAGTACTTC. Translated, it gives CSALIRRGQETQYF.

This rearrangement joins TRBV7-9 to TRBJ1-1; no clear D. The CDR3 loop spans 11 amino acids. V shed 5 bases and J shed 6 bases, with 7 bases lying between them. Germline V gives CDR1 SEHNR, CDR2 FQNEAQ (reference sequence). CDR3 sequence: CASSVSSEAFF. The CDR3 DNA follows: TGTGCCAGCAGCGTATCCTCTGAAGCTTTCTTT.

As regards this clonotype: Germline and junction disagree at one end, which may indicate a read error. The chain couples TRBV29-1 to TRBJ1-6, with 9 nucleotides matching TRBD1. Germline V gene data show CDR1 as SQVTM and CDR2 as ANQGSEA. This CDR3 contains 13 residues. The CDR3 coding sequence is TGCAGCGCACAGGGGGCTCCCAATTCACCCATCCACTTT. Its protein product is CSAQGAPNSPIHF.

This chain joins TRBV18 and TRBJ2-3; TRBD1 might be the D (6 bases). The germline gives CDR1 KGHSH, CDR2 LQKENI. CDR3 length: 15 amino acids. With 2 bases removed from V and 6 bases from J, the gap between germline ends came to 15 bases. CDR3 sequence reads: CASSPSNRARDTQYF. The CDR3 DNA reads as TGTGCCAGCTCACCATCGAACAGGGCGCGGGATACGCAGTATTTT.

In its sample, this clonotype was seen many times. The gene calls are TRBV27 and TRBJ1-2, with 7 bases matching TRBD1. The CDR3 consists of 15 residues. V shed 6 bases, J shed 2 bases, and the junction held 9 bases outside the gene matches. CDR1 is MNHEY, CDR2 SMNVEV, per germline (reference sequence). The CDR3 DNA follows: TGTGCCAGCAGAGAGGGGGACAGAAACAACTATGGCTACACCTTC. It is translated as CASREGDRNNYGYTF.

This clonotype occurred many times. The V gene is TRBV29-1, the J gene TRBJ1-1; D is unclear. CDR1 is SQVTM and CDR2 is ANQGSEA in the germline V gene. The ends were cut back, 5 bases at V and 0 bases at J, with 4 bases in the middle. This CDR3 contains 11 residues. The CDR3 spells CSVQLNTEAFF. CDR3 nucleotides: TGCAGCGTTCAGTTGAACACTGAAGCTTTCTTT.

Concerning this clonotype itself: A much larger clone differs from this one at a single base, so this may be a read error. The CDR3 DNA reads as TGTGCCAGCAGCGTCGATTCAGGTCATAGCGCGCAGTACTTC. Its translation: CASSVDSGHSAQYF. The chain joins TRBV9 to TRBJ2-7; TRBD2 is a possible D gene (5 bases). The CDR3 runs 14 residues. Trimming took 2 bases from V and 9 from J, leaving 18 bases between them. CDR1 is SGDLS and CDR2 is YYNGEE in the germline V gene. The complete variable domain, with remaining parts taken from reference TRBV9 and TRBJ2-7, reads DSGVTQTPKHLITATGQRVTLRCSPRSGDLSVYWYQQSLDQGLQFLIQYYNGEERAKGNILERFSAQQFPDLHSELNLSSLELGDSALYFCASSVDSGHSAQYFGPGTRLTVT.

V usage is TRBV7-2 and J usage is TRBJ2-3, with D perhaps matching TRBD1 (6 bases). Trimming left V 5 bases short and J 7 bases short, with 13 bases between. The germline CDR1 and CDR2 sequences are SGHTA and FQGNSA. The CDR3 has 13 residues. DNA of the CDR3: TGTGCCAGCAGCCCTGGACAGAGTAATACGCAGTATTTT. Protein sequence: CASSPGQSNTQYF.

The CDR3 DNA follows: TGTGCCACCAGCACTGGGACAAGCGGGAGAGGAACAGATACGCAGTATTTT. This gives the protein CATSTGTSGRGTDTQYF. This chain joins TRBV15 and TRBJ2-3; 8 bases match TRBD2. V lost 4 bases and J lost 3; bases outside the gene matches: 12. Germline V gives CDR1 LNHNV, CDR2 YYDKDF (reference sequence). The CDR3 is 17 residues long.

This clonotype appeared many times. This chain links TRBV5-5 with TRBJ1-2; no reliable D call. In germline, CDR1 is SGHKS, CDR2 YYEKEE (reference sequence). With 0 bases removed from V and 1 base from J, the gap between germline ends came to 13 bases. The CDR3 runs 16 residues. As DNA, the CDR3 is TGTGCCAGCAGCTTGGAATGGAGCAGGAATAACTATGGCTACACCTTC. Translated: CASSLEWSRNNYGYTF. The full variable domain, rest sourced from reference TRBV5-5 and TRBJ1-2, is DAGVTQSPTHLIKTRGQQVTLRCSPISGHKSVSWYQQVLGQGPQFIFQYYEKEERGRGNFPDRFSARQFPNYSSELNVNALLLGDSALYLCASSLEWSRNNYGYTFGSGTRLTVV.

This clonotype has a count of ten or more. The chain has TRBV12-3 or TRBV12-4 and TRBJ1-1; D is perhaps TRBD1 (5 bases). Trimming removed 6 bases from V and 3 bases from J, with 14 bases in between. The CDR3 has 14 residues. The CDR3 DNA sequence: TGTGCCAGCAGCAACAGACAGACGGACACTGAAGCTTTCTTT. The encoded protein is CASSNRQTDTEAFF.

This clonotype was recorded many times. The chain couples TRBV5-1 to TRBJ2-1; 7 nucleotides line up with TRBD2. The germline gives CDR1 SGHRS, CDR2 YFSETQ. This CDR3 region has 16 residues. The V gene end was trimmed by 0 bases and the J gene end by 4 bases; junction bases not matched to a gene: 7. The CDR3 is CASSLGASGVYNEQFF. The DNA of the CDR3 is TGCGCCAGCAGCTTGGGAGCCAGCGGGGTGTACAATGAGCAGTTCTTC. Based on the CDR3 plus reference TRBV5-1 and TRBJ2-1, the full variable domain is KAGVTQTPRYLIKTRGQQVTLSCSPISGHRSVSWYQQTPGQGLQFLFEYFSETQRNKGNFPGRFSGRQFSNSRSEMNVSTLELGDSALYLCASSLGASGVYNEQFFGPGTRLTVL.

This clonotype has only a few counts. V and J are TRBV12-3 or TRBV12-4 and TRBJ2-7; 13 nucleotides match TRBD2. This CDR3 is built from 17 residues. The junction had 5 bases not matched to a gene; V was cut back by 1 base and J by 2 bases. The CDR3: CASSLGTSGGRPYEQYF. CDR3 coding DNA: TGTGCCAGCAGTTTAGGGACTAGCGGGGGCCGCCCCTACGAGCAGTACTTC.

The chain has TRBV4-3 and TRBJ2-3, with 13 bases matching TRBD2. V shed 0 bases and J 4 bases; nucleotides not matched to a gene: 7. The CDR3 extends over 18 amino acids. Per the germline V gene, CDR1 is LGHNA and CDR2 is YSLEER. The CDR3 is CASSQDARTSGSADTQYF. The CDR3 DNA sequence: TGCGCCAGCAGCCAAGACGCCCGGACTAGCGGGAGCGCAGATACGCAGTATTTT.

This clonotype was seen repeatedly, ten times or more. The V gene is TRBV20-1, the J gene TRBJ1-2; D remains unclear. Deletions cut 2 bases from V and 1 base from J, with 11 bases between. CDR3 length: 14 amino acids. Germline CDR1 reads DFQATT; CDR2 reads SNEGSKA (reference sequence). The CDR3 coding sequence is TGCAGTGCTAGAAATGACGCTTATAACTATGGCTACACCTTC. Translated: CSARNDAYNYGYTF.

In this sample, this clonotype turned up many times. The J gene is TRBJ2-2, the V gene TRBV7-2; D is tentatively TRBD1 or TRBD2 (5 bases each). Between the trimmed V and J ends, which lost 8 bases and 4 bases, there was a span of 17 bases. In germline, CDR1 is SGHTA, CDR2 FQGNSA. The CDR3 runs 15 residues. The CDR3 reads CASSIPAGTTGELFF. The CDR3 DNA follows: TGTGCCAGCTCAATCCCAGCAGGGACCACCGGGGAGCTGTTTTTT. Looking up the rest from reference TRBV7-2 and TRBJ2-2 gives the full variable domain: GAGVSQSPSNKVTEKGKDVELRCDPISGHTALYWYRQSLGQGLEFLIYFQGNSAPDKSGLPSDRFSAERTGGSVSTLTIQRTQQEDSAVYLCASSIPAGTTGELFFGEGSRLTVL.

This clonotype was seen ten or more times. V gene TRBV6-5 combines with J gene TRBJ2-1; either TRBD1 or TRBD2 may fit D (6 bases each). Trimming took off 3 bases at V and 6 bases at J, with 12 bases between the two ends. The CDR3 runs to 14 residues. Looked up from germline, CDR1 is MNHEY and CDR2 is SVGAGI. This chain's CDR3 is CASSYIGGPNEQFF. DNA for the CDR3: TGTGCCAGCAGTTATATAGGGGGGCCCAATGAGCAGTTCTTC.

This clonotype was picked up many times. V usage is TRBV6-1 and J usage is TRBJ1-1, with D perhaps TRBD1 (6 bases). The CDR3 has 15 amino acids. Germline V gives CDR1 MNHNS, CDR2 SASEGT. V was shortened by 7 bases and J by 0 bases, with 15 bases between the two germline ends. CDR3 region: CASKRRGTMNTEAFF. The DNA of the CDR3 is TGTGCCAGCAAACGCAGGGGAACCATGAACACTGAAGCTTTCTTT.

This clonotype has ten or more counts. The J gene is TRBJ2-7, the V gene TRBV7-6; D is possibly TRBD1 (5 bases). The V and J ends lost 5 bases and 6 bases respectively, with 14 bases between them. Germline-derived CDR1 and CDR2 are SGHVS and FNYEAQ. The CDR3 length is 13 residues. Written as DNA, the CDR3 is TGTGCCAGCAGCCCACCCGGACAACTCGAGCAGTACTTC. This translates into CASSPPGQLEQYF. Based on the CDR3 plus reference TRBV7-6 and TRBJ2-7, the full variable domain is GAGVSQSPRYKVTKRGQDVALRCDPISGHVSLYWYRQALGQGPEFLTYFNYEAQQDKSGLPNDRFSAERPEGSISTLTIQRTEQRDSAMYRCASSPPGQLEQYFGPGTRLTVT.

This clonotype was observed a few times. The V and J genes are TRBV24-1 and TRBJ2-7; 9 nucleotides line up with TRBD2. The CDR3 spans 20 residues. With 3 bases clipped from V and 9 bases from J, the junction kept 26 bases outside the gene matches. The germline V gene encodes CDR1 KGHDR and CDR2 SFDVKD. CDR3 nucleotide sequence: TGTGCCACCAGTGATCGGGCGGGTAGCGGGAGATCGGATGGGCTTGGGGTGCAGTACTTC. This sequence encodes CATSDRAGSGRSDGLGVQYF.

As to this clonotype: A much bigger clone sits one base away, suggesting this may be a read error. The chain couples TRBV6-1 to TRBJ2-7, with 7 bases fitting TRBD1. Unmatched junction bases numbered 9, after V lost 5 bases and J lost 2 bases. There are 15 residues in the CDR3. Germline CDR1 is MNHNS and CDR2 is SASEGT. This CDR3 reads CASSPTGARTYEQYV. CDR3 coding DNA: TGTGCCAGCAGTCCTACAGGGGCCCGAACCTACGAGCAGTACGTC.

This clonotype was seen at least ten times. The chain links TRBV7-9 to TRBJ1-1; D might be TRBD1 (5 bases). The CDR3 totals 14 residues. Germline V gives CDR1 SEHNR, CDR2 FQNEAQ (reference sequence). Trimming took 3 bases from V and 1 from J, leaving 9 bases between them. The CDR3: CASSLRGENTEAFF. DNA for the CDR3: TGTGCCAGCAGCTTGCGAGGGGAGAACACTGAAGCTTTCTTT.

This clonotype was counted ten times or more. This rearrangement joins TRBV28 to TRBJ2-7, with D perhaps matching TRBD1 (6 bases). The germline gives CDR1 MDHEN, CDR2 SYDVKM. V gave up 6 bases and J gave up 1 base, with 13 bases separating them. CDR3 length equals 14 residues. The CDR3, as DNA: TGTGCCAGCAGGCGTACCGGGACATCCTACGAGCAGTACTTC. Translated, it gives CASRRTGTSYEQYF.

Of note for this clonotype: A much larger clone is a single base away; this may be a read error. This is likely a read error, given that the CDR3 carries no conserved phenylalanine or tryptophan at its end. The rearrangement links TRBV10-3 to TRBJ2-1; no firm D call. Germline V CDR1 and CDR2: ENHRY, SYGVKD. V shed 6 bases and J shed 1 base, with 10 bases lying between them. This CDR3 is built from 14 residues. CDR3 sequence: CAIRRYESYNEQFL. In DNA form, the CDR3 reads TGTGCCATCAGGCGGTACGAATCCTACAATGAGCAGTTCCTC.

This clonotype has only a few counts. Relative to the germline gene, one junction end is altered; a read error may explain this. This chain joins TRBV20-1 and TRBJ2-1; D perhaps matches TRBD1 (7 bases). The CDR3 runs 15 residues. Germline loops: CDR1 DFQATT, CDR2 SNEGSKA (reference sequence). The CDR3 is CSARGGGSSYNEQFF. CDR3 bases: TGCAGTGCGAGAGGAGGGGGCAGCTCCTACAATGAGCAGTTCTTC.